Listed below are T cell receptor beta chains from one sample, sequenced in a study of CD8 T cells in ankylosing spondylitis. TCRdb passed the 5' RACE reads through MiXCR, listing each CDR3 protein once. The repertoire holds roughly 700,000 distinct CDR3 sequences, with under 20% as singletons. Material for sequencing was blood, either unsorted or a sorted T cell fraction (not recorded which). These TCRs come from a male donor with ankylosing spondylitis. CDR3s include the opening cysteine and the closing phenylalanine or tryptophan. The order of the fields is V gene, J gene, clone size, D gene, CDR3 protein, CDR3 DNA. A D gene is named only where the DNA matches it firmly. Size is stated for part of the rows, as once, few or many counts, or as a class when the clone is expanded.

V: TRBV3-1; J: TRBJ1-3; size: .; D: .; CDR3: CASSQGRTPGNTIYF; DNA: TGTGCCAGCAGCCAAGGACGAACGCCAGGAAACACCATATATTTT
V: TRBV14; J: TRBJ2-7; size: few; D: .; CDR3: CASSQPGTREQYF; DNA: TGTGCCAGCAGCCAGCCCGGGACACGAGAGCAGTACTTC
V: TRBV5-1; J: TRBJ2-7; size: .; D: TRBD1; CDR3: CASSKRQTGGSSYEQYF; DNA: TGCGCCAGCAGCAAAAGACAAACAGGGGGGTCCTCCTACGAGCAGTACTTC
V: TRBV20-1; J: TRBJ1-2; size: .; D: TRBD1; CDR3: CSAGGDRGDYGYTF; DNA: TGCAGTGCTGGAGGGGACAGGGGTGACTATGGCTACACCTTC
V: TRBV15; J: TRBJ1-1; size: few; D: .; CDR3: CATSRDLAAEAFF; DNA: TGTGCCACCAGCAGAGATCTGGCAGCCGAAGCTTTCTTT
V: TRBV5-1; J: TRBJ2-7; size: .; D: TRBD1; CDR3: CASSLMGDRDYEQYF; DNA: TGCGCCAGCAGCTTAATGGGGGACAGAGACTACGAGCAGTACTTC
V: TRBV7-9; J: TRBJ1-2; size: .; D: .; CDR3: CASSPRGDNYGYTF; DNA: TGTGCCAGCAGCCCGAGAGGGGATAACTATGGCTACACCTTC
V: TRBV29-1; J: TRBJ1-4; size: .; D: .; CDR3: CSVAGDGKTNEKLFF; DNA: TGCAGCGTTGCGGGGGATGGGAAAACTAATGAAAAACTGTTTTTT
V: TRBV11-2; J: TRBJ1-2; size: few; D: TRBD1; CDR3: CASSLEGQAGALNYGYTF; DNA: TGTGCCAGCAGCTTAGAGGGACAGGCAGGGGCGTTAAACTATGGCTACACCTTC
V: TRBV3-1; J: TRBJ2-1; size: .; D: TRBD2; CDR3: CASSQTSGGPERRFF; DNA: TGTGCCAGCAGCCAAACTAGCGGGGGTCCCGAGCGTCGGTTCTTC
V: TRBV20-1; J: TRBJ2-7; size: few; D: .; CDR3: CSAREISYEQYF; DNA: TGCAGTGCTAGAGAAATCAGCTACGAGCAGTACTTC
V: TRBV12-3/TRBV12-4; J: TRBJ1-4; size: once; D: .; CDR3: CASSARQLSDEKLFF; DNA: TGTGCCAGCAGTGCCAGACAGTTGTCAGACGAAAAACTGTTTTTT
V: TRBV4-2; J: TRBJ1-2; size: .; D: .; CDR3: CASSQGAGDNYGYTF; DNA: TGTGCCAGCAGCCAAGGGGCAGGTGACAACTATGGCTACACCTTC
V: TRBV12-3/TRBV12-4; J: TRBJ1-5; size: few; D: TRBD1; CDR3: CASCLALRGQGTHQPQHF; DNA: TGTGCCAGCTGTTTAGCGCTTCGGGGACAGGGGACCCATCAGCCCCAGCATTTT
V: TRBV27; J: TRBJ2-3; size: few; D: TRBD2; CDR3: CASRISGSLDTQYF; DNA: TGTGCCAGCAGAATTAGCGGGAGCTTAGATACGCAGTATTTT
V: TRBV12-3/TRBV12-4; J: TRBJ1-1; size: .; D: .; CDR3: CASRTGHSNTEAFF; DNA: TGTGCCAGCAGAACGGGACACTCGAACACTGAAGCTTTCTTT
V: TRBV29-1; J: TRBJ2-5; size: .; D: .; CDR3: CSVVYRGQETQYF; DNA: TGCAGCGTTGTGTACCGGGGGCAGGAGACCCAGTACTTC
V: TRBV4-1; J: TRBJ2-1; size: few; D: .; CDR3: CASSQVPASVGEQFF; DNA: TGCGCCAGCAGCCAAGTACCGGCTAGCGTAGGTGAGCAGTTCTTC
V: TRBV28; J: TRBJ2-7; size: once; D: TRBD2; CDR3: CASARTSGGLYEQYF; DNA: TGTGCCAGCGCCCGGACTAGCGGGGGCCTCTACGAGCAGTACTTC
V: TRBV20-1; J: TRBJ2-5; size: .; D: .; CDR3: CSAVGGAGETQYF; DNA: TGCAGTGCTGTAGGGGGGGCCGGGGAGACCCAGTACTTC
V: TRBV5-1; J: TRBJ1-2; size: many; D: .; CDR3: CASSLAYGFGYTF; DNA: TGCGCCAGCAGCTTGGCCTACGGGTTTGGCTACACCTTC
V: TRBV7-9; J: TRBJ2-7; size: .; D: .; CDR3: CAGSLGTSYEQYF; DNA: TGTGCCGGCAGCTTGGGCACCTCCTACGAGCAGTACTTC
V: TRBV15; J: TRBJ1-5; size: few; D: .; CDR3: CATSRGGGGNQPQHF; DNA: TGTGCCACCAGCAGAGGGGGAGGAGGCAATCAGCCCCAGCATTTT
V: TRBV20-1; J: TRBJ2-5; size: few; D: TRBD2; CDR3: CSARLAGVETQYF; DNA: TGCAGTGCCAGACTAGCGGGGGTAGAGACCCAGTACTTC
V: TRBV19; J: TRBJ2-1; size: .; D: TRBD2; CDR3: CASTPLGTSGGNEQFF; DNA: TGTGCCAGTACCCCCCTGGGGACTAGCGGGGGCAATGAGCAGTTCTTC
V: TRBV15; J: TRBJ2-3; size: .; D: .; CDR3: CATSPLMGERPVMLPSTDTQYF; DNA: TGTGCCACCAGCCCGCTGATGGGTGAGCGGCCCGTGATGCTGCCTAGCACAGATACGCAGTATTTT
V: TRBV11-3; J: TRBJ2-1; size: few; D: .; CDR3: CASSFWGENNEQFF; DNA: TGTGCCAGCAGCTTCTGGGGCGAGAACAATGAGCAGTTCTTC
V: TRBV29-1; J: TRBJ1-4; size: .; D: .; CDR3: CSAIKHSPAGRAEKLFF; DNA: TGCAGCGCAATAAAACACTCTCCGGCAGGGAGGGCTGAAAAACTGTTTTTT
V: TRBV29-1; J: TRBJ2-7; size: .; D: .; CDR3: CSVEGEVGEQYF; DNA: TGCAGCGTTGAAGGGGAGGTTGGCGAGCAGTACTTC
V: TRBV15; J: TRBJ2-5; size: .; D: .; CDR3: CATAPRGAQETQYF; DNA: TGTGCCACCGCCCCCCGGGGGGCCCAAGAGACCCAGTACTTC
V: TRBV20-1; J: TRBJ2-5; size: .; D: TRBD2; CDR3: CSAPRGSGGGETQYF; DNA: TGCAGTGCTCCACGGGGTAGCGGGGGGGGAGAGACCCAGTACTTC
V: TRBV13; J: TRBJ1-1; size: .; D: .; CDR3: CASSTGWAGALNTEAFF; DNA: TGTGCCAGCAGCACTGGTTGGGCAGGGGCACTGAACACTGAAGCTTTCTTT
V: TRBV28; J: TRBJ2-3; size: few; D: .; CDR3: CASSPRTPPLGQYF; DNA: TGTGCCAGCAGTCCGAGGACCCCACCTTTGGGGCAGTATTTT
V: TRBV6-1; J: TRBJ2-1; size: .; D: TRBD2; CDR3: CASSQSAGGSRNEQFF; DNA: TGTGCCAGCAGTCAAAGCGCGGGAGGGTCGAGGAATGAGCAGTTCTTC
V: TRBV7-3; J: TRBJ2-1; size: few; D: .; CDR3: CASSLRPYNEQFF; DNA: TGTGCCAGCAGCTTAAGGCCTTACAATGAGCAGTTCTTC
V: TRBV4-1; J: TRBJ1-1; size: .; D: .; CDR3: CASKAPRGSTNTEAFF; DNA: TGCGCCAGCAAGGCTCCCCGGGGCAGCACGAACACTGAAGCTTTCTTT
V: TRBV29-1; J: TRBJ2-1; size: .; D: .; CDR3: CSVEFTGTLNEQFF; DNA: TGCAGCGTTGAATTCACCGGGACTCTCAATGAGCAGTTCTTC
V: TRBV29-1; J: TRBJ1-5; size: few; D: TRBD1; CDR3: CSVRGQGVNQPQHF; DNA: TGCAGCGTAAGAGGACAGGGCGTCAATCAGCCCCAGCATTTT
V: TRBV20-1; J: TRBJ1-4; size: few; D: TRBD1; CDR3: CSAPNRQGLNEKLFF; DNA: TGCAGTGCACCAAACCGACAGGGGTTAAATGAAAAACTGTTTTTT
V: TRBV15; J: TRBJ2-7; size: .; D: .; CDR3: CATSRESGYEQYF; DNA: TGTGCCACCAGCAGAGAGTCGGGGTACGAGCAGTACTTC
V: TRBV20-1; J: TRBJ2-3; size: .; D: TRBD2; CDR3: CSAIVAGDGTDTQYF; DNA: TGCAGTGCCATAGTAGCGGGAGATGGAACAGATACGCAGTATTTT
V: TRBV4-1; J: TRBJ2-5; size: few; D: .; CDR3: CASSHGGGETQYF; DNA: TGCGCCAGCAGCCATGGAGGTGGGGAGACCCAGTACTTC
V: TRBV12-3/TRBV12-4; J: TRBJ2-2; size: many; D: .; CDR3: CASREVRNTGELFF; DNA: TGTGCCAGCAGGGAGGTCAGGAACACCGGGGAGCTGTTTTTT
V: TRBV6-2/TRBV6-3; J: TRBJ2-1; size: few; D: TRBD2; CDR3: CASSSTSGRVYNEQFF; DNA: TGTGCCAGCAGTTCAACCAGCGGGAGGGTCTACAATGAGCAGTTCTTC
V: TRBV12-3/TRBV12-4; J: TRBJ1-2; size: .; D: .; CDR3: CASSFWTDSNYGYTF; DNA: TGTGCCAGCAGTTTTTGGACCGATTCTAACTATGGCTACACCTTC
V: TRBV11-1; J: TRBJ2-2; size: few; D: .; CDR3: CASSANWAEDNIYTGELFF; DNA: TGTGCCAGCAGCGCGAACTGGGCTGAAGACAATATATACACCGGGGAGCTGTTTTTT
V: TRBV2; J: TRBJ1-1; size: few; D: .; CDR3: CASSDTKLPNTEAFF; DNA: TGTGCCAGCAGTGATACCAAACTACCGAACACTGAAGCTTTCTTT
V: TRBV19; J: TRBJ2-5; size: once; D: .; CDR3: CASSIEGQETQYF; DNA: TGTGCCAGTAGTATAGAGGGTCAAGAGACCCAGTACTTC
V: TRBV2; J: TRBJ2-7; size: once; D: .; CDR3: CASSEGLGRLYEQYF; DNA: TGTGCCAGCAGTGAAGGACTAGGGCGTTTGTACGAGCAGTACTTC
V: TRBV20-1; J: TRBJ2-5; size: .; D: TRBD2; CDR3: CSAPPRTSGIKGETQYF; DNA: TGCAGTGCTCCCCCTAGGACGAGCGGGATAAAAGGAGAGACCCAGTACTTC
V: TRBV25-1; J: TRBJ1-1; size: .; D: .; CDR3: CASSGQPIGHTEAFF; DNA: TGTGCCAGCAGTGGTCAACCTATCGGGCACACTGAAGCTTTCTTT
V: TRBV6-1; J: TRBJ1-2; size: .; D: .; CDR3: CASSPGRQDLYGYTF; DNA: TGTGCCAGCAGTCCCGGACGACAGGACCTATATGGCTACACCTTC
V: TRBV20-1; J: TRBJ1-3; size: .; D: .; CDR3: CSASSGGGSSGNTIYF; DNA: TGCAGTGCTAGTTCTGGGGGGGGTAGCTCTGGAAACACCATATATTTT
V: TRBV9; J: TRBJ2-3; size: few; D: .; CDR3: CASSASTRTTRWADTQYF; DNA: TGTGCCAGCAGCGCCTCGACCAGGACTACCCGGTGGGCAGATACGCAGTATTTT
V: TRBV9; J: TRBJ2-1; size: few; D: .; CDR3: CASSPEGSRNEQFF; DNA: TGTGCCAGCAGCCCAGAGGGGTCGCGGAATGAGCAGTTCTTC
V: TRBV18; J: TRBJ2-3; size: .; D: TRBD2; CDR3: CASSPSHGAGGDTQYF; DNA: TGTGCCAGCTCCCCCTCTCACGGAGCGGGGGGCGATACGCAGTATTTT
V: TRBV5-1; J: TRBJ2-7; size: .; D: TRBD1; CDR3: CASRKTAGTGGKEQYF; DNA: TGCGCCAGCAGAAAGACGGCCGGGACAGGGGGAAAAGAGCAGTACTTC